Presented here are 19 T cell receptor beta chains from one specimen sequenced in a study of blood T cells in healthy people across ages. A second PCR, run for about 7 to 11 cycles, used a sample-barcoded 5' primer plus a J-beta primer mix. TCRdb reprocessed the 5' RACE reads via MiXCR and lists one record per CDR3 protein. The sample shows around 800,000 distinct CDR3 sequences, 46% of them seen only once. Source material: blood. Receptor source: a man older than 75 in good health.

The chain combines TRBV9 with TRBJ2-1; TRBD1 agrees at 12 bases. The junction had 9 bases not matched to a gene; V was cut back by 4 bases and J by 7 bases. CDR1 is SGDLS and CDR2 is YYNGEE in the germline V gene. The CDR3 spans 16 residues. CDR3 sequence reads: CASSPEGQGAKNEQFF. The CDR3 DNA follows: TGTGCCAGCAGCCCTGAGGGACAGGGGGCGAAGAATGAGCAGTTCTTC.

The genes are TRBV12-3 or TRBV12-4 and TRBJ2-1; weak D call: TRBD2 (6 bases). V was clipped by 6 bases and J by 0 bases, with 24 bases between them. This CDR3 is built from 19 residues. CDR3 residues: CASSPHRGPGLSSYNEQFF. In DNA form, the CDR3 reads TGTGCCAGCAGCCCGCATAGGGGACCGGGACTGAGCTCCTACAATGAGCAGTTCTTC.

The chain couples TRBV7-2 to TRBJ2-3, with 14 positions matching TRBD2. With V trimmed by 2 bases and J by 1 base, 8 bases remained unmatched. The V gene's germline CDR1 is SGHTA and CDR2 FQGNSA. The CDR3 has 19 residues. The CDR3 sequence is CASSLPGTSGSRGTDTQYF. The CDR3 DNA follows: TGTGCCAGCAGCTTACCCGGGACTAGCGGGAGCAGGGGCACAGATACGCAGTATTTT.

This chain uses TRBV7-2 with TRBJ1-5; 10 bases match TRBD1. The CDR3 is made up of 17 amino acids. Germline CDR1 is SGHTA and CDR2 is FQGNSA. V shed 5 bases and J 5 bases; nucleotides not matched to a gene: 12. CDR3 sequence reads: CASSLRTGGTSDQPQHF. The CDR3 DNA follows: TGTGCCAGCAGCCTCAGGACAGGGGGAACCTCGGATCAGCCCCAGCATTTT.

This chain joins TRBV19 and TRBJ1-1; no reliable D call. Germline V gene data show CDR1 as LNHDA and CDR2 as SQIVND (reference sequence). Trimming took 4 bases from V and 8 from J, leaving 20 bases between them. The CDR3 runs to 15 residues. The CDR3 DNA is TGTGCCAGTAGTACCCCCCGGACGGGAGGGAGGGAAGCTTTCTTT. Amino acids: CASSTPRTGGREAFF.

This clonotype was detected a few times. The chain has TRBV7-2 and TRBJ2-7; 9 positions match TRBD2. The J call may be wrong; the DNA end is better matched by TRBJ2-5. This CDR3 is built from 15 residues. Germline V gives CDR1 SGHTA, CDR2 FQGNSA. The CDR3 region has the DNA TGTGCCAGCAGCTCGCCGGGACTAGCTATCAAGACCCAGTACTTC. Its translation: CASSSPGLAIKTQYF.

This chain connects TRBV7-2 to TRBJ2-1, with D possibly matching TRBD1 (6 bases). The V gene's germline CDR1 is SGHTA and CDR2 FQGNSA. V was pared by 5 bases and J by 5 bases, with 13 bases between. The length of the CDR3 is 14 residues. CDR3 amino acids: CASSQQTGDNEQFF. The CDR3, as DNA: TGTGCCAGCAGCCAACAGACAGGAGACAATGAGCAGTTCTTC.

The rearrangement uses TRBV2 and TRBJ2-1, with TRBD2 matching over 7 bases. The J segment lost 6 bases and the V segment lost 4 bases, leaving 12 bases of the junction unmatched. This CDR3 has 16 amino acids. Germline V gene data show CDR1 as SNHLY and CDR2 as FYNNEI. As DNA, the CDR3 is TGTGCCAGCAGTGGGGGAGGGACGAGAGGGGTCAATGAGCAGTTCTTC. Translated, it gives CASSGGGTRGVNEQFF.

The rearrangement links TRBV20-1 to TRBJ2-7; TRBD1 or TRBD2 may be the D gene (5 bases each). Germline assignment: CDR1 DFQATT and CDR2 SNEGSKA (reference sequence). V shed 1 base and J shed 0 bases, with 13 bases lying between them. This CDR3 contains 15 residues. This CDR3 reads CSARARGEFSYEQYF. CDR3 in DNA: TGCAGTGCTAGAGCGAGAGGGGAGTTCTCCTACGAGCAGTACTTC.

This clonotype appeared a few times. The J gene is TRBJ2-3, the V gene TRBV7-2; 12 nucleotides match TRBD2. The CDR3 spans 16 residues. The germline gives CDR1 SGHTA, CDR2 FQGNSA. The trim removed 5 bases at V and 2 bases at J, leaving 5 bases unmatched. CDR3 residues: CASSILAGGPTDTQYF. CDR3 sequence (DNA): TGTGCCAGCAGCATACTAGCGGGAGGCCCCACAGATACGCAGTATTTT. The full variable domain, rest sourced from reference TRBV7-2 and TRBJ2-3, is GAGVSQSPSNKVTEKGKDVELRCDPISGHTALYWYRQSLGQGLEFLIYFQGNSAPDKSGLPSDRFSAERTGGSVSTLTIQRTQQEDSAVYLCASSILAGGPTDTQYFGPGTRLTVL.

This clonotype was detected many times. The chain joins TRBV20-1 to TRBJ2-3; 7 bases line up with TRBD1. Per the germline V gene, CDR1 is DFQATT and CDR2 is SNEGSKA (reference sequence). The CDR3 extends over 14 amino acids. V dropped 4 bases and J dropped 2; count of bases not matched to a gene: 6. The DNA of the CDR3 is TGCAGTGCTACCCGGACAGGTATCACAGATACGCAGTATTTT. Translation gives CSATRTGITDTQYF.

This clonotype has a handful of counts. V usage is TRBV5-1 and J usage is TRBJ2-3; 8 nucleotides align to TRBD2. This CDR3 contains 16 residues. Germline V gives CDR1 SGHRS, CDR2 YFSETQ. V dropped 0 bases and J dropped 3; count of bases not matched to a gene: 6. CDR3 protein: CASSLVLAGFTDTQYF. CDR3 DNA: TGCGCCAGCAGCTTGGTTCTAGCGGGTTTTACAGATACGCAGTATTTT.

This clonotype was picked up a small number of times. This chain's CDR3 is CASSPRGHQPQHF. The CDR3 region has the DNA TGTGCCAGCAGCCCGAGGGGGCACCAGCCCCAGCATTTT. The V call is TRBV5-6, the J call TRBJ1-5; 7 bases are shared with TRBD1. J gave up 7 bases and V 4 bases, and 5 bases lay outside the gene matches. CDR3 length: 13 amino acids. Per the germline V gene, CDR1 is SGHDT and CDR2 is YYEEEE.

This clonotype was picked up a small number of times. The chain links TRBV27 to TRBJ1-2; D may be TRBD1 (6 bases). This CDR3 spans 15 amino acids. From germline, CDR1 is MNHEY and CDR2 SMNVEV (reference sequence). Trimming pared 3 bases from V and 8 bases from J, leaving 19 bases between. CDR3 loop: CASSFGGGRVGGYTF. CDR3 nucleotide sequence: TGTGCCAGCAGTTTTGGGGGGGGGCGCGTAGGAGGCTACACCTTC.

CDR3 in amino acids: CASSLDSSFNVLTF. The DNA for the CDR3 is TGCGCCAGCAGCTTGGACAGCTCTTTCAACGTCCTGACTTTC. The V gene is TRBV5-1, the J gene TRBJ2-6; D uncertain. Germline values: CDR1 SGHRS, CDR2 YFSETQ. The ends were cut back, 0 bases at V and 9 bases at J, with 10 bases in the middle. This CDR3 comprises 14 residues.

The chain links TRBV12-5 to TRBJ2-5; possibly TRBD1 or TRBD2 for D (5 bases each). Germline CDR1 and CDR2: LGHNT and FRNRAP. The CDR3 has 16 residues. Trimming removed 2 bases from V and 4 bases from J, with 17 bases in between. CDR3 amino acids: CASGLSNRGAGETQYF. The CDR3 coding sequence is TGTGCTAGTGGTTTGTCAAATCGAGGGGCCGGAGAGACCCAGTACTTC.

The CDR3 loop reads CASSPRGSFTEQYF. Here the CDR3 DNA reads TGCGCCAGCAGCCCTAGGGGGAGCTTCACCGAGCAGTACTTC. The chain links TRBV4-3 to TRBJ2-7, with a weak D call TRBD1 (6 bases). The germline V gene encodes CDR1 LGHNA and CDR2 YSLEER. This CDR3 contains 14 residues. V was cut by 4 bases and J by 6 bases, with 16 bases left in between.

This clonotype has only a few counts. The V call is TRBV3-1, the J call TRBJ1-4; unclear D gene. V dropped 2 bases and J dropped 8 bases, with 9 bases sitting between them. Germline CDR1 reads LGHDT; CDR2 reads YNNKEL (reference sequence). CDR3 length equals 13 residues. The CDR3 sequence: CASSQNTGEKLFF. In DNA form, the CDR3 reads TGTGCCAGCAGCCAAAATACGGGAGAAAAACTGTTTTTT.

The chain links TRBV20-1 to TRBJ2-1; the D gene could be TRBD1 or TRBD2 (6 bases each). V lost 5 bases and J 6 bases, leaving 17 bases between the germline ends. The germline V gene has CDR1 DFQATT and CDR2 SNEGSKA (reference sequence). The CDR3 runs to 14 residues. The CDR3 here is CSAPGGTRCNEQFF. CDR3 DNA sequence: TGCAGTGCTCCCGGAGGGACAAGATGCAATGAGCAGTTCTTC.